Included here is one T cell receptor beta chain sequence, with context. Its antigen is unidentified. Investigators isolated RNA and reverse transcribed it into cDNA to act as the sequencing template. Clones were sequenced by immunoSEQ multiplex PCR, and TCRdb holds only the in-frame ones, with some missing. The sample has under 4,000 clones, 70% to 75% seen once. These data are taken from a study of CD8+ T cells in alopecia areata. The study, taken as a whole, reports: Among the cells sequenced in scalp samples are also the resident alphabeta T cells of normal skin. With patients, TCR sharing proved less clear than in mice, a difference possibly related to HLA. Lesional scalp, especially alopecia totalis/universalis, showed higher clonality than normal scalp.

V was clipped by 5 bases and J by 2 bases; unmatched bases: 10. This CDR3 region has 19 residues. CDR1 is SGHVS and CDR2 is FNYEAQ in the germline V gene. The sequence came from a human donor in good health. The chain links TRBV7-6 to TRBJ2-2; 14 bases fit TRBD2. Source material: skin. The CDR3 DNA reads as TGTGCCAGCAGCCCGCGACTAGCGGGGGGGCATAGTAACACCGGGGAGCTGTTTTTT. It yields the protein CASSPRLAGGHSNTGELFF.